The 24 T cell receptor beta chains reported below all come from one sample, sequenced in a study of cytomegalovirus exposure and HLA in healthy donors. With 60 Vbeta and 13 Jbeta primers, the PCR was carried out. Repertoires were generated with immunoSEQ multiplex PCR, while TCRdb's copy carries only in-frame clones and drops some. In the table there are around 150,000 clones, around three fifths of which are singletons. Material for sequencing was PBMCs. These receptors were taken from a male donor in good health and CMV-seronegative.

There are a few counts of this clone. The chain carries TRBV2 and TRBJ1-2; tentatively, D is TRBD1 (6 bases). The V end lost 7 bases, the J end lost 5 bases, and 11 bases lay between the germline ends. The length of the CDR3 is 12 residues. Per the germline V gene, CDR1 is SNHLY and CDR2 is FYNNEI. CDR3 amino acids: CASKWGQYGYTF. The CDR3 DNA reads TGTGCCAGCAAGTGGGGACAATATGGCTACACCTTC. The whole variable domain, filled in from reference TRBV2 and TRBJ1-2, reads EPEVTQTPSHQVTQMGQEVILRCVPISNHLYFYWYRQILGQKVEFLVSFYNNEISEKSEIFDDQFSVERPDGSNFTLKIRSTKLEDSAMYFCASKWGQYGYTFGSGTRLTVV.

This chain joins TRBV11-3 and TRBJ2-1, with TRBD2 matching 12 bases. Germline V CDR1 and CDR2: SGHNT, YENEEA. The CDR3 has 14 amino acids. V was pared by 6 bases and J by 9 bases, with 6 bases of the junction left unmatched. The CDR3 sequence: CASSPRLAGAEQFF. CDR3 nucleotide sequence: TGTGCCAGCAGTCCTAGACTAGCGGGGGCTGAGCAGTTCTTC.

V gene TRBV19 combines with J gene TRBJ1-5, with 9 bases lining up with TRBD1. The germline V gene has CDR1 LNHDA and CDR2 SQIVND (reference sequence). The CDR3 covers 15 residues. The V gene end was trimmed by 3 bases and the J gene end by 7 bases; junction bases not matched to a gene: 7. The CDR3 DNA reads TGTGCCAGTAGTATGGACAGGGGACTGCGCCAGCCCCAGCATTTT. It codes for CASSMDRGLRQPQHF. The entire variable domain, with the rest obtained from reference TRBV19 and TRBJ1-5, is as follows: DGGITQSPKYLFRKEGQNVTLSCEQNLNHDAMYWYRQDPGQGLRLIYYSQIVNDFQKGDIAEGYSVSREKKESFPLTVTSAQKNPTAFYLCASSMDRGLRQPQHFGDGTRLSIL.

The J gene is TRBJ2-4, the V gene TRBV4-3; 7 positions agree with TRBD1. This CDR3 has 17 amino acids. CDR1 and CDR2 from the germline V gene are LGHNA and YSLEER. Trimming cost V 0 bases and J 0 bases; bases outside gene matches: 5. Written as DNA, the CDR3 is TGCGCCAGCAGCCAAGATAGGGACAGACGAGCCAAAAACATTCAGTACTTC. Its translation is CASSQDRDRRAKNIQYF.

This sequence joins TRBV7-3 and TRBJ2-3, with D uncertain. The CDR3 loop spans 14 amino acids. Germline V lookup: CDR1 SGHTA, CDR2 FQGTGA. The V gene lost 2 bases and the J gene lost 2 bases, with 8 bases spanning the gap. The CDR3 spells CASSLSESTDTQYF. DNA of the CDR3: TGTGCCAGCAGCTTATCTGAGTCCACAGATACGCAGTATTTT. The variable domain in full, completed from reference TRBV7-3 and TRBJ2-3, reads GAGVSQTPSNKVTEKGKYVELRCDPISGHTALYWYRQSLGQGPEFLIYFQGTGAADDSGLPNDRFFAVRPEGSVSTLKIQRTERGDSAVYLCASSLSESTDTQYFGPGTRLTVL.

The chain links TRBV7-9 to TRBJ2-7; 10 nucleotides align to TRBD1. Germline CDR1 reads SEHNR; CDR2 reads FQNEAQ (reference sequence). The CDR3 contains 14 residues. The junction had 3 bases not matched to a gene; V was cut back by 5 bases and J by 2 bases. In DNA, the CDR3 is TGTGCCAGCAGCCGCGGGACAGGGGCCTACGAGCAGTACTTC. This codes for CASSRGTGAYEQYF.

The chain's CDR3 is CASSIQRGGWTDTQYF. The CDR3 nucleotides read TGTGCCAGTAGTATCCAGCGGGGGGGATGGACAGATACGCAGTATTTT. J is TRBJ2-3 and V is TRBV19; TRBD2 matches at 10 bases. Trimming removed 3 bases from V and 3 bases from J; junction bases left unmatched: 6. CDR3 length: 16 residues. Germline V CDR1 and CDR2: LNHDA, SQIVND (reference sequence).

The CDR3 sequence is CASSYRGQGVNSPLHF. The CDR3 coding sequence is TGTGCCAGCAGTTACCGGGGACAGGGAGTAAATTCACCCCTCCACTTT. The V and J genes are TRBV6-5 and TRBJ1-6; 9 nucleotides align to TRBD1. This CDR3 contains 16 residues. From germline, CDR1 is MNHEY and CDR2 SVGAGI. The junction had 6 bases not matched to a gene; V was cut back by 2 bases and J by 7 bases.

Concerning this clone itself: The identical CDR3 is also encoded by other nucleotide sequences in the sample. This chain joins TRBV11-1 and TRBJ1-6, with TRBD1 matching over 8 bases. The V segment lost 5 bases and the J segment 5 bases; nucleotides outside the gene matches: 2. The CDR3 contains 14 residues. Looked up from germline, CDR1 is SGHAT and CDR2 is FQDESV (reference sequence). The CDR3 loop reads CASSRTGNNSPLHF. CDR3 DNA: TGTGCCAGCAGCCGGACAGGGAATAATTCACCCCTCCACTTT.

The chain uses TRBV5-1 and TRBJ1-2; 8 nucleotides align to TRBD1. This CDR3 is built from 15 residues. Germline CDR1 and CDR2: SGHRS and YFSETQ. Trimming took 3 bases from V and 4 from J; bases not matched to a gene: 8. For the CDR3, the DNA is TGCGCCAGCAGCTCTCGGGGGACAGGAATCTATGGCTACACCTTC. Translating it yields CASSSRGTGIYGYTF.

In its sample, this clone was seen a few times. This rearrangement joins TRBV7-9 to TRBJ1-1, with no clear D. Trimming cost V 1 base and J 8 bases, with 11 bases left between them. The germline CDR1 and CDR2 sequences are SEHNR and FQNEAQ (reference sequence). The CDR3 is 13 amino acids. The CDR3 region has the DNA TGTGCCAGCAGCTTAGGGGCAGGTAGAGAAGCTTTCTTT. Residues: CASSLGAGREAFF.

J is TRBJ2-5 and V is TRBV6-5; the D is unclear. The J call could be wrong; TRBJ2-7 is a better fit for the DNA end. The germline CDR1 and CDR2 sequences are MNHEY and SVGAGI. This CDR3 has 13 residues. The CDR3, as DNA: TGTGCCAGCAGGCCCCACCCCTCCTACGAGCAGTACTTC. Protein sequence: CASRPHPSYEQYF.

The V call is TRBV7-3, the J call TRBJ2-7, with a weak D call TRBD2 (5 bases). This CDR3 comprises 13 residues. Germline CDR1 reads SGHTA; CDR2 reads FQGTGA. Trimming took 2 bases from V and 2 from J, leaving 7 bases between them. The CDR3 DNA is TGTGCCAGCAGCTTAGGACTTGCCTACGAGCAGTACTTC. Translating it yields CASSLGLAYEQYF.

The chain couples TRBV21-1 to TRBJ1-4; the table gives TRBD1 as D, unverified against the DNA. TRBV21-1 is a recognized pseudogene. This CDR3 is built from 13 residues. The CDR3 DNA reads TGTGCCAGCAGCAGGAGGACAGGGGAAAAACTGTTTTTT. Translation gives CASSRRTGEKLFF.

The genes are TRBV30 and TRBJ2-6; D call uncertain. CDR3 size: 13 residues. The germline V gene has CDR1 GTSNPN and CDR2 SVGIG (reference sequence). Trimming took 4 bases from V and 2 from J, leaving 6 bases between them. The CDR3 spells CAWKLAGANVLTF. The DNA of the CDR3 is TGTGCCTGGAAGCTGGCTGGGGCCAACGTCCTGACTTTC.

The CDR3 DNA is TGTGCCAGCACCGGGGGGAAGATCCGGGAGACCCAGTACTTC. This gives the protein CASTGGKIRETQYF. This chain links TRBV6-5 with TRBJ2-5, with 7 bases matching TRBD2. The CDR3 covers 14 residues. In germline, CDR1 is MNHEY, CDR2 SVGAGI. Trimming cost V 7 bases and J 5 bases; bases outside gene matches: 10.

The V call is TRBV2, the J call TRBJ1-5, with D maybe TRBD1 (6 bases). Trimming left V 5 bases short and J 4 bases short, with 21 bases between. The CDR3 is 17 amino acids. CDR1 SNHLY and CDR2 FYNNEI come from the germline V gene. CDR3 sequence: CASSPTPGPRGNQPQHF. The CDR3 DNA reads as TGTGCCAGCAGTCCGACGCCGGGACCGAGGGGGAATCAGCCCCAGCATTTT.

The CDR3 DNA follows: TGTGCCAGTAGTATTGTCTCTAGCGGGGAAACCAAAAACATTCAGTACTTC. It translates to CASSIVSSGETKNIQYF. The chain couples TRBV19 to TRBJ2-4; 9 bases agree with TRBD2. This CDR3 comprises 17 residues. CDR1 is LNHDA, CDR2 SQIVND, per germline (reference sequence). V lost 3 bases and J lost 2; bases outside the gene matches: 8.

CDR3 amino acids: CASSYSGQASEKLFF. In DNA, the CDR3 is TGTGCCAGCAGTTACTCGGGACAGGCTAGTGAAAAACTGTTTTTT. J is TRBJ1-4 and V is TRBV6-5, with TRBD1 matching 8 bases. The CDR3 has 15 amino acids. After removal of 0 bases from V and 7 bases from J, the junction contained 4 bases not matched to a gene. Germline CDR1 MNHEY, CDR2 SVGAGI.

The CDR3 protein is CASSPGAGNSYEQYF. The CDR3, as DNA: TGTGCCAGCAGCCCCGGGGCGGGGAACTCCTACGAGCAGTACTTC. The V and J genes are TRBV5-4 and TRBJ2-7; D might be TRBD2 (6 bases). Trimming removed 4 bases at V and 0 bases at J, with 14 bases between. CDR1 is SGHNT, CDR2 YYREEE, per germline (reference sequence). The length of the CDR3 is 15 residues.

This sequence joins TRBV18 and TRBJ2-1; D might be TRBD2 (7 bases). Trimming removed 6 bases from V and 2 bases from J, with 17 bases in between. The CDR3 spans 16 residues. Germline-derived CDR1 and CDR2 are KGHSH and LQKENI. CDR3 in DNA: TGTGCCAGCTCCTCCGAGGGGGGGGAGGCCTACAATGAGCAGTTCTTC. Amino acid sequence: CASSSEGGEAYNEQFF.

This rearrangement joins TRBV5-1 to TRBJ2-7; D is unclear. Germline V CDR1 and CDR2: SGHRS, YFSETQ. V was pared by 0 bases and J by 2 bases, with 9 bases between. The length of the CDR3 is 14 residues. The chain's CDR3 is CASSLAGPAYEQYF. The CDR3 DNA reads TGCGCCAGCAGCTTGGCTGGGCCCGCCTACGAGCAGTACTTC.

The rearrangement links TRBV5-1 to TRBJ2-2, with 8 bases lining up with TRBD2. There are 14 residues in the CDR3. Trimming at V came to 4 bases and at J to 3 bases, leaving 2 bases not matched to a gene. Germline CDR1 and CDR2: SGHRS and YFSETQ. CDR3 protein: CASSPAGDTGELFF. The CDR3 region has the DNA TGCGCCAGCAGCCCAGCGGGGGACACCGGGGAGCTGTTTTTT.

This clone occurred a few times. The rearrangement links TRBV4-1 to TRBJ2-5; a weak D match, TRBD2 (6 bases). CDR3 length equals 13 residues. CDR1 and CDR2 from the germline V gene are MGHRA and YSYEKL. Trimming pared 4 bases from V and 4 bases from J, leaving 10 bases between. CDR3 residues: CASSRLVLETQYF. CDR3 coding DNA: TGCGCCAGCAGCCGACTAGTGCTAGAGACCCAGTACTTC.